This T cell receptor beta chain came from a study of Ad26.COV2.S vaccination and SARS-CoV-2 variants (dated by TCRdb to the early 2020s). The study in broad terms: Vaccine-arm donors were drawn from COV1001, a multicentre, randomized, double-blind, placebo-controlled phase I-IIa trial of Ad26.COV2.S in healthy adults. The specificity and breadth of SARS-CoV-2-reactive T cell receptors after Ad26.COV2.S vaccination were assessed by TCRbeta repertoire sequencing. Participants in the trial were split at random into five groups of five each, receiving low-dose or high-dose Ad26.COV2.S once or twice, or else placebo on both occasions. The TCR-sequenced set comprised approximately 32 samples: around 20 Ad26.COV2.S vaccine recipients, 5 placebo recipients and 8 SARS-CoV-2 convalescent individuals. Investigators did not know the trial group allocation while performing experiments and assessing outcomes. Ad26.COV2.S was given intramuscularly at 5x10^10 or 1x10^11 viral particles, as a single shot or as two shots 56 days apart.

The immunoSEQ Assay was used to sequence TCRbeta CDR3 regions. After extraction, genomic DNA underwent amplification by bias-controlled multiplex PCR, followed by high-throughput sequencing. Processing in the source paper ran as follows. To quantify the absolute abundance of each unique TCRbeta CDR3 region, sequences were collapsed and filtered. T cell fraction was estimated by normalizing TCRbeta template counts to usable DNA, which was measured by amplifying reference genes present in all nucleated cells. Repertoire TCRs were annotated as SARS-CoV-2-specific by exact matching of V gene, CDR3 amino acid sequence and J gene to a known reactive TCR set. MIRA supplied the reference SARS-CoV-2 TCR set, which was filtered for enrichment in COVID-19-positive ImmuneCODE repertoires so that public or cross-reactive TCRs were removed. Based on the MIRA antigens, annotated TCRs were further analysed at the level of specific ORF or position within ORF. Depth was the summed frequency of annotated unique rearrangements, while breadth was defined as annotated unique rearrangements over total unique productive rearrangements. Two-sided Wilcoxon rank-sum tests were used to compare TCR breadth between groups. Drawn from immuneACCESS, this table holds only the in-frame rearrangements with V and J called that TCRdb kept. Clones are partly lost; checked studies trace under half to an unresolved V gene and leave the rest unexplained. Clone size and the V and J calls come from that table; the DNA yielded D and trimming. The sample yields 300,000 to 400,000 clones; approximately 86% were counted once. The top ten hold roughly 10% of the sample.

Details on this clone: This clone's antigen is unknown. Base qualities were left out, and no much larger clone turns up one base away.

Points the paper makes about the study in general: Substantial breadth of spike-specific CD8+ and CD4+ T cell responses was reported after vaccination. Comparing responses between vaccine doses or regimens was not something the study was powered to do. According to the authors, total T cell responses may have been underestimated by the TCR breadth and depth analyses. Higher spike-specific TCR breadth was observed in Ad26.COV2.S recipients than in placebo recipients (P = 0.0014). Vaccine and placebo recipients had comparable non-spike TCR breadth, which fits with the vaccine containing only spike.

From the cysteine up to the phenylalanine, the CDR3 has a length of 12 residues. This entry keeps only the CDR3 DNA: 36 bases, framed from base 1. V is pared back by 5 bases and J by 1 base, with 5 bases lying between the germline termini. The treatment or condition label on this specimen signifies: roughly 20 received Ad26.COV2.S at low or high dose, single or two shots; 5 received placebo; per-sample allocation not given. Repertoires of vaccine and placebo recipients were sequenced from samples taken on day 63 after the first injection. Between 29 July and 7 August 2020, Cohort 1b enrolled 25 adults aged 18-55 years at one site in Boston, USA. Ad26.COV2.S was a replication-incompetent adenovirus type 26 vector expressing a prefusion-stabilized SARS-CoV-2 spike protein from the original Wuhan strain.

The chain is assembled from TRBV12-3 or TRBV12-4 and TRBJ1-1; too little of a D gene remains to name it. This material consisted of peripheral blood, taken in a trial of Ad26.COV2.S vaccine versus placebo. The clonotype was recovered from a person aged 18-65 years who received the Ad26.COV2.S COVID-19 vaccine or a placebo. The DNA sequence is TGTGCCAGCAGTCGGGAGAACACTGAAGCTTTCTTT. Protein translation: CASSRENTEAFF.